These 6 T cell receptor beta chains came from one sample sequenced in a study of T cells in Graves' hyperthyroidism and ophthalmopathy. Authors of the study amplified TCR beta CDR3 regions from RNA transcripts. HTBI primers were used for first-round RT-PCR of the TCR CDR3. One entry per CDR3 protein results from TCRdb running MiXCR on the multiplex PCR reads. This table holds nearly 750,000 distinct CDR3 sequences, just over 35% found once. The source material was blood. The receptors originated from a woman in her thirties or forties with Graves' hyperthyroidism.

This clonotype was found once. The chain is built from TRBV19 and TRBJ1-5; possibly TRBD1 for D (5 bases). The CDR3 loop spans 14 amino acids. Trimming left V 3 bases short and J 5 bases short, with 11 bases between. CDR1 LNHDA and CDR2 SQIVND come from the germline V gene (reference sequence). DNA of the CDR3: TGTGCCAGTAGTATTCTGGGGGAGGATCAGCCCCAGCATTTT. It translates to CASSILGEDQPQHF.

This clonotype was counted a few times. V usage is TRBV13 and J usage is TRBJ2-2; 8 nucleotides agree with TRBD1. V lost 5 bases, J lost 6 bases, and 8 bases stayed unmatched. The germline CDR1 and CDR2 sequences are PRHDT and FYEKMQ (reference sequence). The CDR3 has 15 amino acids. The CDR3 here is CASSTDRVPAGELFF. Written as DNA, the CDR3 is TGTGCCAGCAGCACGGACAGGGTCCCCGCCGGGGAGCTGTTTTTT.

This clonotype occurred once. This may be a read error: a much more frequent sequence differs by one nucleotide. The V and J genes are TRBV19 and TRBJ1-2, with 9 positions matching TRBD1. The V and J ends lost 3 bases and 3 bases, in that order; junction bases with no gene match: 11. Germline V gene lookup returns CDR1 LNHDA and CDR2 SQIVND (reference sequence). The CDR3 runs 17 residues. CDR3 amino acids: CASSMYDRGDIDYGYTF. The DNA of the CDR3 is TGTGCCAGTAGTATGTACGACAGGGGGGACATCGACTATGGCTACACCTTC.

The J gene is TRBJ1-1, the V gene TRBV6-1; TRBD1 is a possible D gene (6 bases). Germline lookup yields CDR1 MNHNS and CDR2 SASEGT. CDR3 length: 12 amino acids. Trimming removed 7 bases at V and 7 bases at J, with 13 bases between. CDR3 sequence (DNA): TGTGCCAGCATTAACGACAGGAATGAAGCTTTCTTT. As protein: CASINDRNEAFF.

In its sample, this clonotype was seen a few times. The chain combines TRBV11-2 with TRBJ1-2, with D possibly TRBD1 on 6 matching bases. Germline values: CDR1 SGHAT, CDR2 FQNNGV. CDR3 size: 16 residues. Trimming pared 1 base from V and 4 bases from J, leaving 16 bases between. CDR3 loop: CASSLVSADRSYGYTF. The CDR3 DNA is TGTGCCAGCAGCTTAGTAAGTGCCGACAGGAGCTATGGCTACACCTTC.

In its sample, this clonotype was seen once. Because it lacks the conserved phenylalanine or tryptophan at the end, this CDR3 is likely a read error. Because the CDR3's place on the DNA is in doubt, the DNA is left out and the CDR3 is given as listed by TCRdb. V is TRBV2 and J is TRBJ1-3. Counting both end residues, the CDR3 totals 8 amino acids. Per the germline V gene, CDR1 is SNHLY and CDR2 is FYNNEI. The CDR3 reads CASSRTGA.